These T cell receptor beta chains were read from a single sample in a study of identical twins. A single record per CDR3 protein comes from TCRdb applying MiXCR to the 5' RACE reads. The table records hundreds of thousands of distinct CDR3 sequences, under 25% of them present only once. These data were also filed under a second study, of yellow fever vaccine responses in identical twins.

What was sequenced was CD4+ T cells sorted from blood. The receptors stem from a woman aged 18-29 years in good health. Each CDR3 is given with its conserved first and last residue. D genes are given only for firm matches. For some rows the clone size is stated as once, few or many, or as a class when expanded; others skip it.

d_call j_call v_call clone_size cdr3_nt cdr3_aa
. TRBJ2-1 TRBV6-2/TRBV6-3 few TGTGCCAGCAGTTACCGGAGCTCCTACAATGAGCAGTTCTTC CASSYRSSYNEQFF
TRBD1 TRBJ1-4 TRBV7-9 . TGTGCCAGCAGCTCAGCTACAGGGGTTTTGGGAGAAAAACTGTTTTTT CASSSATGVLGEKLFF
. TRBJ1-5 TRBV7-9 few TGTGCCAGCAGCTCCGGGCTCAATCAGCCCCAGCATTTT CASSSGLNQPQHF
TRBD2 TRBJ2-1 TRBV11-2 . TGTGCCAGCAGCTTAGAAGGGACTAGCGCCTCCTACAATGAGCAGTTCTTC CASSLEGTSASYNEQFF
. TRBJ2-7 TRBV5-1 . TGCGCCAGCAGCTTGGAGACCGAGCAGTACTTC CASSLETEQYF
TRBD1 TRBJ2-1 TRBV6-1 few TGTGCCAGCAAACAAATTCCGGGACAGGGGTTTTTGGAGCAGTTCTTC CASKQIPGQGFLEQFF
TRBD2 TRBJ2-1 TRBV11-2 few TGTGCCAGCAGTCAGACGGGCGAGCGGGAGGGTCGGGGCAATGAGCAGTTCTTC CASSQTGEREGRGNEQFF
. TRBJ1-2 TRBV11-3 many TGTGCCAGCAGCTTGGACAACAACTATGGCTACACCTTC CASSLDNNYGYTF
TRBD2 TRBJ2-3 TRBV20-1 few TGCAGTGCCCGCTCCCCGAGCGGGGCCAGGGATACGCAGTATTTT CSARSPSGARDTQYF
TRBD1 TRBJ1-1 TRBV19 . TGTGCCAGTAGCGCCCGGACAGGGACCACTGAAGCTTTCTTT CASSARTGTTEAFF
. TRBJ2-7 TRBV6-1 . TGTGCCAGCAGTCAAACTAGGGTCTACGAGCAGTACTTC CASSQTRVYEQYF
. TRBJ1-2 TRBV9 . TGTGCCAGCAGCGTAGGAGGGGTAGGGTCTAACTATGGCTACACCTTC CASSVGGVGSNYGYTF
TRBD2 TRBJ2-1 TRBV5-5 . TGTGCCAGCAGCTTATGGAGCGGGAACCCCAATGAGCAGTTCTTC CASSLWSGNPNEQFF
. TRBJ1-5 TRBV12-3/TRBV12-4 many TGTGCCAGCAGTCCCCCCGGGAATCAGCCCCAGCATTTT CASSPPGNQPQHF
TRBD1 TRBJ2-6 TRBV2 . TGTGCCAGCAGGGGGGACAGGGGCTTCTCTGGGGCCAACGTCCTGACTTTC CASRGDRGFSGANVLTF
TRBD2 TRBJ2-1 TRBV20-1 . TGCAGTGCTCCAGGACTAGCGGGGAACTACAATGAGCAGTTCTTC CSAPGLAGNYNEQFF
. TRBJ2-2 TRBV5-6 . TGTGCCAGCAGCTTTGGGGGATGGAACACCGGGGAGCTGTTTTTT CASSFGGWNTGELFF
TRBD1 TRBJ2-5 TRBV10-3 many TGTGCCATCAGTGAGACAGGGGTGGGTCAAGAGACCCAGTACTTC CAISETGVGQETQYF
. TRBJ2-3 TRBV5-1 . TGCGCCAGCAGCTCCCAAAATAGACAGACAGATACGCAGTATTTT CASSSQNRQTDTQYF
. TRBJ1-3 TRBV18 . TGTGCCAGCTCACCACCGGGAAGGGCTGAAAACACCATATATTTT CASSPPGRAENTIYF
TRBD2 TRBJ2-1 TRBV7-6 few TGTGCCAGCAGCTTGGTGGGCGGGGGGGCCTACAATGAGCAGTTCTTC CASSLVGGGAYNEQFF
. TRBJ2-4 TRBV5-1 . TGCGCCAGCAGGGAGGGGTTGGCGACGCTAAACATTCAGTACTTC CASREGLATLNIQYF
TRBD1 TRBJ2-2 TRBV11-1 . TGTGCCAGCCGCGGACAGGCGACCACCGGGGAGCTGTTTTTT CASRGQATTGELFF
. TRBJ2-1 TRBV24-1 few TGTGCCACGGGCGGAAGGGAGCCAAGCTCCTACAATGAGCAGTTCTTC CATGGREPSSYNEQFF
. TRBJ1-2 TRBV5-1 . TGCGCCAGCAGCGACGACGGGAGAGTGGATGGCTACACCTTC CASSDDGRVDGYTF
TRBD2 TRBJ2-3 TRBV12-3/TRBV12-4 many TGTGCCAGCAAGGCTAGCGGAAGCACAGATACGCAGTATTTT CASKASGSTDTQYF
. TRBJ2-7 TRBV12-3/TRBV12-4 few TGTGCCAGCAGCGACGGACACAGGGTTTCCTACGAGCAGTACTTC CASSDGHRVSYEQYF
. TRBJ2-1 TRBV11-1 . TGTGCCAGCAGCTTAGTGGCACTAGCCACTAACTACAATGAGCAGTTCTTC CASSLVALATNYNEQFF
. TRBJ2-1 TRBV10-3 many TGTGCCATCAGTGAGTTACAGGGTAATGAGCAGTTCTTC CAISELQGNEQFF
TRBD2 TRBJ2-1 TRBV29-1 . TGCAGCGTTGAGGGGGGAGGGAATGAGCAGTTCTTC CSVEGGGNEQFF
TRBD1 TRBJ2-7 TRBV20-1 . TGCAGTGCTAAACTCGGACAGGGTGGCGAGCAGTACTTC CSAKLGQGGEQYF
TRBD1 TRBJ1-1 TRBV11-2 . TGTGCCAGCAGCCGCCCGGGACAGGGGGCCACTGAAGCTTTCTTT CASSRPGQGATEAFF
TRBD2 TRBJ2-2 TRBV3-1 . TGTGCCAGCAGCCTGGCGGGGGGGAGCGGCGGGGAGCTGTTTTTT CASSLAGGSGGELFF
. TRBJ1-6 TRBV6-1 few TGTGCCAGCGGTAGTGATCGGATTTCGGCTTCACCCCTCCACTTT CASGSDRISASPLHF
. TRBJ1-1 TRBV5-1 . TGCGCCAGCAACGTAGGGTCTCCTAACACTGAAGCTTTCTTT CASNVGSPNTEAFF
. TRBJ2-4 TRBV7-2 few TGTGCCAGCAGCTTCGTAGGTGAAGGAGGCAAAAACATTCAGTACTTC CASSFVGEGGKNIQYF
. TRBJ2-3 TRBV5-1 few TGCGCCAGCAGCTTGGGACAGAGTCCTTATAGCACAGATACGCAGTATTTT CASSLGQSPYSTDTQYF
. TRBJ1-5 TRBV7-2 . TGTGCCAGCAGCGCCGACGCAGGGCGGAATCAGCCCCAGCATTTT CASSADAGRNQPQHF
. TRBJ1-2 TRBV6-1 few TGTGCCAGCAGTGGAGGGACATCTTTTAACTATGGCTACACCTTC CASSGGTSFNYGYTF
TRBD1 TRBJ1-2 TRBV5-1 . TGCGCCAGCAGCACTACAGGGGTGGGCTATGGCTACACCTTC CASSTTGVGYGYTF
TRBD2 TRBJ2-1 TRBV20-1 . TGCAGTGCTAGACCGGTAGCGGGGGGCGTAAATGAGCAGTTCTTC CSARPVAGGVNEQFF
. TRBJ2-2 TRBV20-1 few TGCAGTGCTAGAGAGTCCGGGGCCACTGTAACCGGGGAGCTGTTTTTT CSARESGATVTGELFF
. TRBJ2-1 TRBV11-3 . TGTGCCAGCAGCCGGGGTATAGCCAATGAGCAGTTCTTC CASSRGIANEQFF
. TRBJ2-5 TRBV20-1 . TGCAGTGCTGGTAGCGGAGAAATGAGAGAGACCCAGTACTTC CSAGSGEMRETQYF
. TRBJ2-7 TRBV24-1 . TGTGCCACCAGTGACCTGGGAAAAGCTGGGTCCTACGAGCAGTACTTC CATSDLGKAGSYEQYF
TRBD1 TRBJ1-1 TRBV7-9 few TGTGCCAGCAGCCCCCTGGGTAAGCAGGGGGGGACTGAAGCTTTCTTT CASSPLGKQGGTEAFF
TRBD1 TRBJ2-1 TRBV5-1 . TGCGCCAGCAGCACGGACAGGGGTGGGAATGAGCAGTTCTTC CASSTDRGGNEQFF
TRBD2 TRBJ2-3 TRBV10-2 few TGCGCCAGCAGTTTATGGGGTAGCGGGGACTCAGATACGCAGTATTTT CASSLWGSGDSDTQYF
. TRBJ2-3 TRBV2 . TGTGCCAGCAGTGATAGTTGGAGCATTACAGATACGCAGTATTTT CASSDSWSITDTQYF
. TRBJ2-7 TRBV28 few TGTGCCAGCAGCAGCTACCTCTACGAGCAGTACTTC CASSSYLYEQYF
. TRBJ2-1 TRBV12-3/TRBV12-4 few TGTGCCAGCACCGCCTGGCGGGATGAGCAGTTCTTC CASTAWRDEQFF
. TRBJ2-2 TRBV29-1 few TGCAGCGGGAAACAGGGAACTAACACCGGGGAGCTGTTTTTT CSGKQGTNTGELFF